This T cell receptor beta chain originates from a study of T cells in Graves' hyperthyroidism and ophthalmopathy. This clonotype was found many times. The study left out patients who had uncontrolled infection, other autoimmune disease, pregnancy or lactation. V shed 4 bases, J shed 4 bases, and the junction held 7 bases outside the gene matches. This CDR3 comprises 14 residues. RNA transcripts provided the source from which TCR beta CDR3 regions were amplified. First-round RT-PCR with HTBI primers amplified the TCR CDR3 region. TCRdb re-derived calls from the multiplex PCR reads in MiXCR, one entry per CDR3 protein. The sample includes about 610,000 distinct CDR3 sequences, 14% to 15% seen only once; the top ten take over 3.5%.

Material for sequencing was blood. The rearrangement joins TRBV12-3 or TRBV12-4 to TRBJ2-7, with TRBD1 identical over 7 bases. This TCR was sampled from a woman aged 40 to 50 with Graves' ophthalmopathy. The CDR3 loop is CASSSNRGLYEQYF. The CDR3 bases are TGTGCCAGCAGTTCGAACAGGGGCTTATACGAGCAGTACTTC.